The entry that follows covers one T cell receptor beta chain sequence. What it binds is not known. At one end, the junction sequence differs from germline, possibly due to a read error. Germline-derived CDR1 and CDR2 are GTSNPN and SVGIG (reference sequence). CDR3 length: 15 residues. The entry originates in a study of post-analysis software for immune sequencing data. Findings of the study overall: The study found TRBV5-6, TRBV5-1 and TRBV20-1 among five or six TRBV segments more frequent in patients than controls. Versus controls, multiple sclerosis patients showed significantly lower diversity (normalized Chao1).

TCR beta cDNA libraries included unique molecular identifiers. TCRdb processed the PCR reads anew with MiXCR; each CDR3 protein has one entry. The sample records around 200,000 distinct CDR3 sequences, 25% to 30% being singletons. The chain recombines TRBV30 with TRBJ1-2, with D possibly being TRBD1 (5 bases). Sequenced: blood. The receptor's source is a girl younger than 18 with multiple sclerosis. CDR3 nucleotide sequence: TGTGCCTGGAGTGCAACGGGACGGACTAACTATGGCTGCACCTTC. It yields the protein CAWSATGRTNYGCTF.